Given below is one TCR beta chain in context. Produced via immunoSEQ multiplex PCR; TCRdb's table is partial and in-frame only. The data hold 90,000 or so clones, with around nine tenths observed a single time. These data belong to a study of OX40 agonist ivuxolimab in advanced cancers. Study-level background: Hepatocellular carcinoma, melanoma, renal cell or head and neck cancer was diagnosed in the dose-escalation patients.

The CDR3 is 14 amino acids. Deletions cut 2 bases from V and 3 bases from J, with 11 bases between. Germline V gives CDR1 SGHTA, CDR2 FQGNSA. Source: CD4+ or CD8+ T cells sorted from blood, taken in a trial of the OX40 agonist ivuxolimab. This TCR was sampled from an adult with an advanced solid tumor such as melanoma, head and neck, liver or kidney cancer. The J gene is TRBJ2-7, the V gene TRBV7-2; no clear D. The CDR3 is CASSLLPQSYEQYF. CDR3 coding DNA: TGTGCCAGCAGCTTATTACCCCAGAGCTACGAGCAGTACTTC.